This T cell receptor beta chain was obtained from a study of T cells in Graves' hyperthyroidism and ophthalmopathy. Findings of the study overall: The model made its ophthalmopathy prediction, and onset followed a median around six months later. A 13 V-J signature model discriminated ophthalmopathy versus stable hyperthyroidism.

Trimming took off 5 bases at V and 6 bases at J, with 19 bases between the two ends. CDR3 length: 15 residues. Germline loops: CDR1 LNHNV, CDR2 YYDKDF (reference sequence). This clonotype occurred many times. Its cognate antigen is unknown. Amplification of TCR beta CDR3 regions used RNA as the template. Primed by the HTBI set, a first-round RT-PCR was run on the TCR CDR3. MiXCR, run by TCRdb on the multiplex PCR reads, gives a single entry per CDR3 protein. The top ten clones hold roughly 45% of a sample with approximately 510,000 distinct CDR3 sequences, approximately 49% of them seen once. The source is an adult woman with Graves' disease, either hyperthyroidism or ophthalmopathy (not recorded which). Input material: peripheral blood or thyroid tissue (not recorded which). The chain couples TRBV15 to TRBJ1-1; maybe TRBD1 (5 bases). The CDR3 DNA reads TGTGCCACCAGCCCCGACGCCGGAGGGGTCCCTGAAGCTTTCTTT. This gives the protein CATSPDAGGVPEAFF.